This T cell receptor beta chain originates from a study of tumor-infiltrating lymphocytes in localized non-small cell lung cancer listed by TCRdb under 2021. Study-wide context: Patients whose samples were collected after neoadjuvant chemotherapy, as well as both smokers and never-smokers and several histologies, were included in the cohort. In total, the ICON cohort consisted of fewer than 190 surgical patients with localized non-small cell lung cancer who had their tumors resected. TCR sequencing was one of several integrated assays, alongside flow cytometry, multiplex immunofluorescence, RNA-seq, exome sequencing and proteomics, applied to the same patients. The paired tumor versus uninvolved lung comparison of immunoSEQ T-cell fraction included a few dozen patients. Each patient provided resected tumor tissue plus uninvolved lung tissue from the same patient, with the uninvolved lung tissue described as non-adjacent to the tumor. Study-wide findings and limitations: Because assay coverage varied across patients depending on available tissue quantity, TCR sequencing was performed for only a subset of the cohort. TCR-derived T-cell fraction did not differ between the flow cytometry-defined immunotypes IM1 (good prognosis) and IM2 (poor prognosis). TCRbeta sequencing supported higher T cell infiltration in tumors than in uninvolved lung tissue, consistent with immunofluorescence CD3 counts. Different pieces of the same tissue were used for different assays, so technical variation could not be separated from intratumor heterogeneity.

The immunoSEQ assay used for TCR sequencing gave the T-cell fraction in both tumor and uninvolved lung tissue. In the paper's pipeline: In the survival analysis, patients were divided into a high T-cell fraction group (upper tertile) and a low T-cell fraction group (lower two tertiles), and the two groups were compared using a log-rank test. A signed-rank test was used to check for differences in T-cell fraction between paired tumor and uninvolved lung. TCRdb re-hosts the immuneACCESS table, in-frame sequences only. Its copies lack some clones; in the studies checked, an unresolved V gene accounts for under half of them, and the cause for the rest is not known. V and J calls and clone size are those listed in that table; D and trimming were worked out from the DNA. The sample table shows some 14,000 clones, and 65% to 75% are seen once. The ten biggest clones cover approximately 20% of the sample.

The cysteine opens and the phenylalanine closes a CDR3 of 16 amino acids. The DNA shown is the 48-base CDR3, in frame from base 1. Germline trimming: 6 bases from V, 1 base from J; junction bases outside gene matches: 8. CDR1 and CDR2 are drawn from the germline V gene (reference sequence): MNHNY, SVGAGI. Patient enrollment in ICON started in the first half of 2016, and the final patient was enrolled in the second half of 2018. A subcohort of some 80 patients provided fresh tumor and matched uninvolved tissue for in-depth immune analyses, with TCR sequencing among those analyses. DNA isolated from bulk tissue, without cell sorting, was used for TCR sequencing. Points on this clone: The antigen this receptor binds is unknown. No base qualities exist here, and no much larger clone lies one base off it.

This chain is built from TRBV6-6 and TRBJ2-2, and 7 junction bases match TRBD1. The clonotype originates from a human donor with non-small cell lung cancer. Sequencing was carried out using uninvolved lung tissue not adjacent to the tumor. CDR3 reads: CASSLARTGNTGELFF. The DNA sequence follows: TGTGCCAGCAGCCTCGCCAGGACAGGGAACACCGGGGAGCTGTTTTTT.